These 21 T cell receptor beta chains were all obtained from the same sample, sequenced in a study of regulatory T cells in long-lasting Graves disease. In building TCR beta libraries, iRepertoire HTBI primers were used together with Arm-PCR of CDR3 regions. From the multiplex PCR reads, TCRdb called clonotypes with MiXCR, one entry per CDR3 protein. The sample has approximately 440,000 distinct CDR3 sequences, roughly 16% seen once. Time point of the sample: newly diagnosed GD, antithyroid drugs for less than 3 months. RNA extracted from PBMCs served as the sequencing template. These sequences were also reported in another study, on T cells in Graves' hyperthyroidism and ophthalmopathy.

This sample comprised peripheral blood mononuclear cells (PBMCs), obtained at new diagnosis, from a patient treated with antithyroid drugs. All receptors come from a man between 40 and 49 years old with Graves disease.

This clonotype was seen at least ten times. CDR3 in DNA: TGTGCCAGCAGTTTCGGACTAGCGGGGACAGATACGCAGTATTTT. Amino acids: CASSFGLAGTDTQYF. The rearrangement joins TRBV28 to TRBJ2-3; TRBD2 agrees at 12 bases. V was clipped by 3 bases and J by 3 bases; unmatched bases: 1. CDR1 is MDHEN and CDR2 is SYDVKM in the germline V gene. The CDR3 has 15 residues.

This clonotype turned up a few times. This rearrangement joins TRBV20-1 to TRBJ1-1, with 9 bases that match TRBD1. The CDR3 covers 17 residues. Germline values: CDR1 DFQATT, CDR2 SNEGSKA (reference sequence). J gave up 2 bases and V 0 bases, and 10 bases lay outside the gene matches. In DNA, the CDR3 is TGCAGTGCTAGAGATGTGGACAGGGGAACTTACAACACTGAAGCTTTCTTT. It is translated as CSARDVDRGTYNTEAFF.

This clonotype turned up a few times. The chain combines TRBV28 with TRBJ1-1; D unclear. V was pared by 1 base and J by 7 bases, with 10 bases between. The CDR3 loop spans 13 amino acids. Per the germline V gene, CDR1 is MDHEN and CDR2 is SYDVKM. The CDR3, as DNA: TGTGCCAGCAGTTTATACGTCCGTAGTGAAGCTTTCTTT. Translating it yields CASSLYVRSEAFF.

This clonotype was seen ten or more times. The V call is TRBV7-8, the J call TRBJ2-7, with TRBD1 matching over 11 bases. With 5 bases clipped from V and 3 bases from J, the junction kept 6 bases outside the gene matches. The CDR3 has 15 residues. Looked up from germline, CDR1 is SGHVS and CDR2 is FQNEAQ. This chain's CDR3 is CASSGRTGGNYEQYF. DNA for the CDR3: TGTGCCAGCAGCGGGAGGACAGGGGGCAACTACGAGCAGTACTTC. Supplemented by reference TRBV7-8 and TRBJ2-7, the full variable domain reads GAGVSQSPRYKVAKRGQDVALRCDPISGHVSLFWYQQALGQGPEFLTYFQNEAQLDKSGLPSDRFFAERPEGSVSTLKIQRTQQEDSAVYLCASSGRTGGNYEQYFGPGTRLTVT.

J is TRBJ2-5 and V is TRBV10-3, with D unresolved. In germline, CDR1 is ENHRY, CDR2 SYGVKD. This CDR3 has 14 residues. Trimming left V 3 bases short and J 2 bases short, with 10 bases between. The DNA of the CDR3 is TGTGCCATCAGTGACCCGGTGGAGCAAGAGACCCAGTACTTC. Encoded protein: CAISDPVEQETQYF.

In the case of this clonotype: This CDR3 is missing its conserved last phenylalanine or tryptophan, likely due to a read error. The DNA is omitted, as the CDR3 cannot be located on it reliably, and the CDR3 follows TCRdb's listing. The chain carries TRBV3-1 and TRBJ1-2; the table gives TRBD1 as D, unverified against the DNA. The CDR3 is 11 amino acids long, termini counted. The germline gives CDR1 LGHDT, CDR2 YNNKEL (reference sequence). The CDR3 sequence: CASSPTGSHTS.

This clonotype was observed at least ten times. The chain uses TRBV5-1 and TRBJ2-1; D is unclear. This CDR3 has 16 residues. V was pared by 3 bases and J by 5 bases, with 18 bases between. Germline values: CDR1 SGHRS, CDR2 YFSETQ. In DNA form, the CDR3 reads TGCGCCAGCAGCTCTGAAGACGTTTTTTTCAACAATGAGCAGTTCTTC. Translated: CASSSEDVFFNNEQFF.

In its sample, this clonotype was seen many times. The chain links TRBV24-1 to TRBJ1-4; D ambiguous. V lost 0 bases and J 2 bases, leaving 9 bases between the germline ends. This CDR3 is built from 16 residues. CDR1 KGHDR and CDR2 SFDVKD come from the germline V gene. In DNA, the CDR3 is TGTGCCACCAGTGATTTGAAGGGATTTACTAATGAAAAACTGTTTTTT. Translating it yields CATSDLKGFTNEKLFF.

In this sample, this clonotype turned up many times. The rearrangement uses TRBV28 and TRBJ1-6, with 8 bases that match TRBD1. With 4 bases clipped from V and 9 bases from J, the junction kept 17 bases outside the gene matches. CDR3 size: 18 residues. The V gene's germline CDR1 is MDHEN and CDR2 SYDVKM. This CDR3 is CASSSPPGGETGISPLHF. DNA for the CDR3: TGTGCCAGCAGTTCTCCTCCAGGGGGCGAAACCGGCATTTCACCCCTCCACTTT.

This clonotype has a count of ten or more. The J gene is TRBJ1-2, the V gene TRBV3-1; D uncertain. CDR3 length: 15 amino acids. From germline, CDR1 is LGHDT and CDR2 YNNKEL (reference sequence). Trimming left V 0 bases short and J 1 base short, with 9 bases between. The CDR3 nucleotides are TGTGCCAGCAGCCAAGATCTGGGTTATAACTATGGCTACACCTTC. Amino acids: CASSQDLGYNYGYTF.

In its sample, this clonotype was seen many times. The chain uses TRBV20-1 and TRBJ2-1; 14 nucleotides agree with TRBD2. The CDR3 is made up of 14 amino acids. The germline V gene encodes CDR1 DFQATT and CDR2 SNEGSKA (reference sequence). The chain's CDR3 is CSGTSGSWGNEQFF. For the CDR3, the DNA is TGCAGCGGGACTAGCGGGAGTTGGGGCAATGAGCAGTTCTTC.

The chain carries TRBV6-1 and TRBJ1-4, with D uncertain. Germline CDR1 is MNHNS and CDR2 is SASEGT. This CDR3 comprises 15 residues. The V gene lost 5 bases and the J gene lost 0 bases, with 10 bases spanning the gap. The chain's CDR3 is CASSTFSTTNEKLFF. As DNA, the CDR3 is TGTGCCAGCAGTACATTCAGCACAACTAATGAAAAACTGTTTTTT.

This clonotype was recorded many times. The rearrangement links TRBV20-1 to TRBJ2-7; 7 nucleotides align to TRBD2. CDR3 size: 12 residues. Per the germline V gene, CDR1 is DFQATT and CDR2 is SNEGSKA (reference sequence). Unmatched junction bases numbered 2, after V lost 4 bases and J lost 2 bases. The CDR3 protein is CSANRGAYEQYF. CDR3 in DNA: TGCAGTGCTAACCGGGGGGCCTACGAGCAGTACTTC.

This clonotype appeared many times. This chain joins TRBV11-2 and TRBJ2-7; D unresolved. V was clipped by 5 bases and J by 3 bases, with 14 bases between them. The length of the CDR3 is 14 residues. Germline V gene data show CDR1 as SGHAT and CDR2 as FQNNGV. The CDR3 loop reads CASSKRITDYEQYF. DNA for the CDR3: TGTGCCAGCAGCAAACGGATTACCGACTACGAGCAGTACTTC.

This clonotype was counted only a few times. The rearrangement links TRBV2 to TRBJ1-2; no definite D call. Per germline, CDR1 SNHLY and CDR2 FYNNEI. V gave up 3 bases and J gave up 1 base, with 9 bases separating them. The CDR3 consists of 14 residues. CDR3 bases: TGTGCCAGCAGTGAGAACACTTATAACTATGGCTACACCTTC. Translated, it gives CASSENTYNYGYTF.

This clonotype was found many times. The chain is built from TRBV7-2 and TRBJ2-7; tentative D call: TRBD2 (6 bases). The germline V and J ends were trimmed by 6 bases and 2 bases, with 11 bases remaining between them. Germline V gene lookup returns CDR1 SGHTA and CDR2 FQGNSA. The CDR3 extends over 13 amino acids. The CDR3 DNA is TGTGCCAGCAGGAATAGCGGAGCCTACGAGCAGTACTTC. Translating gives CASRNSGAYEQYF.

The chain couples TRBV29-1 to TRBJ1-1, with D unresolved. Germline V CDR1 and CDR2: SQVTM, ANQGSEA. The CDR3 runs to 12 residues. Trimming removed 1 base at V and 7 bases at J, with 10 bases between. The CDR3 nucleotides read TGCAGCGTTGAAGCCCCCCGCAGTGAAGCTTTCTTT. Its translation is CSVEAPRSEAFF.

The rearrangement links TRBV5-5 to TRBJ2-7; 8 bases fit TRBD2. Trimming cost V 5 bases and J 3 bases; bases outside gene matches: 10. CDR1 is SGHKS, CDR2 YYEKEE, per germline (reference sequence). The CDR3 loop spans 15 amino acids. CDR3 sequence reads: CASRLRATSVYEQYF. CDR3 bases: TGTGCCAGCAGACTGCGGGCGACTAGCGTCTACGAGCAGTACTTC.

This clonotype appeared many times. The junction differs from germline at one of its ends, possibly a read error. The chain links TRBV12-3 or TRBV12-4 to TRBJ2-1, with D unclear. This CDR3 is built from 12 residues. As DNA, the CDR3 is TGTGCCAGCAGTTTAGCAGGACGGCGTGAGCTCTTC. As protein: CASSLAGRRELF.

This clonotype was picked up one time. This sequence joins TRBV6-2 or TRBV6-3 and TRBJ2-7; D assignment may be TRBD1 or TRBD2 (5 bases each). The V end lost 5 bases, the J end lost 4 bases, and 18 bases lay between the germline ends. The CDR3 runs to 15 residues. Germline CDR1 reads MNHEY; CDR2 reads SVGEGT. Written as DNA, the CDR3 is TGTGCCAGCAGTCCTGAGCCTGGGACCTTTTACGAGCAGTACTTC. The encoded protein is CASSPEPGTFYEQYF.

This rearrangement joins TRBV5-5 to TRBJ1-3; D ambiguous. The CDR3 length is 15 residues. Germline loops: CDR1 SGHKS, CDR2 YYEKEE (reference sequence). V was pared by 0 bases and J by 0 bases, with 7 bases between. Written as DNA, the CDR3 is TGTGCCAGCAGCTTGGACGTCAGCTCTGGAAACACCATATATTTT. As protein: CASSLDVSSGNTIYF.